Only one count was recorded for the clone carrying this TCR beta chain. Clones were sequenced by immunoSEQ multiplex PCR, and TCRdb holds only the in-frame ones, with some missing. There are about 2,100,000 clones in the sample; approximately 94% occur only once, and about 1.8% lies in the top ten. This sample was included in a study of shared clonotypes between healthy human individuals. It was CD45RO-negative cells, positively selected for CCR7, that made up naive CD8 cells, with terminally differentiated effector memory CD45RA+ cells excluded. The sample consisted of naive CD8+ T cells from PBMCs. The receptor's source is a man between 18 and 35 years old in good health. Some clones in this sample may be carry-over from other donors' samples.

In DNA form, the CDR3 reads TGCAGCGTTGCGGAGGGTATAATCGCCGGGGAGCTGTTTTTT. Encoded protein: CSVAEGIIAGELFF. This sequence joins TRBV29-1 and TRBJ2-2; perhaps TRBD2 as D (6 bases). Germline lookup yields CDR1 SQVTM and CDR2 ANQGSEA. The CDR3 runs 14 residues. V lost 4 bases and J 6 bases, leaving 15 bases between the germline ends.